This T cell receptor (beta chain) was found in a study of T cell changes during pregnancy in multiple sclerosis. TCRdb's table, derived via immunoSEQ multiplex PCR, lists solely in-frame clones and lacks some. The data hold around 51,000 clones, with just over 90% observed a single time. The TCR was taken from a female donor with multiple sclerosis, enrolled in a pregnancy study. Sequencing used peripheral blood, obtained in the second trimester of pregnancy.

The CDR3 sequence: CASRNQGFSNQPQHF. In nucleotides, the CDR3 is TGTGCCAGCAGGAATCAGGGGTTTAGCAATCAGCCCCAGCATTTT. The gene calls are TRBV28 and TRBJ1-5; D is perhaps TRBD1 (6 bases). V lost 6 bases to trimming and J lost 0 bases, with 12 bases between them. Germline V gives CDR1 MDHEN, CDR2 SYDVKM. This CDR3 is 15 amino acids long.